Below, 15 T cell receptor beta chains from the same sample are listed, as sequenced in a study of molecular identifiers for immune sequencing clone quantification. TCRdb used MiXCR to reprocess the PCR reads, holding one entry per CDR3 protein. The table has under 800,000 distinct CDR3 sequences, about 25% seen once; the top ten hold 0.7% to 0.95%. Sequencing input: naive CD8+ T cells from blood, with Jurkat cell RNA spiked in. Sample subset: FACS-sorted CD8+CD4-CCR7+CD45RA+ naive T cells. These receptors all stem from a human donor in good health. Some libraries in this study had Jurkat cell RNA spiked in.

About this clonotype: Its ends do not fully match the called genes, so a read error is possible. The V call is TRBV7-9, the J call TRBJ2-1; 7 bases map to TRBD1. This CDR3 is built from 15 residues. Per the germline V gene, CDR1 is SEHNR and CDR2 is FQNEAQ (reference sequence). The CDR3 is CASSSQGGQDNKQFF. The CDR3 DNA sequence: TGTGCCAGCAGCTCCCAAGGGGGCCAGGACAATAAGCAGTTCTTC.

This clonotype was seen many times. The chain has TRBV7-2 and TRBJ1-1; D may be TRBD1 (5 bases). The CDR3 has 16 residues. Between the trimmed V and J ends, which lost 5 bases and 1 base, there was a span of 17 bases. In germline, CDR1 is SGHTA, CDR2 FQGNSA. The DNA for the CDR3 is TGTGCCAGCAGCCTCCCCTGGGCAGGGCCGAACACTGAAGCTTTCTTT. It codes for CASSLPWAGPNTEAFF.

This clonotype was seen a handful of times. The CDR3: CASSPIGGSLYEQYF. The CDR3 DNA sequence: TGTGCCAGCAGTCCAATAGGAGGAAGTCTTTACGAGCAGTACTTC. This chain uses TRBV28 with TRBJ2-7; maybe TRBD2 (5 bases). The V end lost 5 bases, the J end lost 4 bases, and 18 bases lay between the germline ends. The CDR3 sequence is 15 residues long. Germline values: CDR1 MDHEN, CDR2 SYDVKM.

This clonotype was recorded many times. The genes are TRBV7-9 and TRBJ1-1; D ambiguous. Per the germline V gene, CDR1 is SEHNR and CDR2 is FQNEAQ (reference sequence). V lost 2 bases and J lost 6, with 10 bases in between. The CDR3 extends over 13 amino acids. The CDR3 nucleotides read TGTGCCAGCAGCTTAACGGGGTCGGCTGAAGCTTTCTTT. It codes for CASSLTGSAEAFF. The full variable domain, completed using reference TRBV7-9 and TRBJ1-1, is DTGVSQNPRHKITKRGQNVTFRCDPISEHNRLYWYRQTLGQGPEFLTYFQNEAQLEKSRLLSDRFSAERPKGSFSTLEIQRTEQGDSAMYLCASSLTGSAEAFFGQGTRLTVV.

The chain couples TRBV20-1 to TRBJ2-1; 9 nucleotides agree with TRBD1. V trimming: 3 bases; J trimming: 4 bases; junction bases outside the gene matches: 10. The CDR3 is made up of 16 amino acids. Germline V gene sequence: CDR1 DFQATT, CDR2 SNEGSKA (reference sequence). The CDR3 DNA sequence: TGCAGTGCTAGCGGCTGGACAGGGGATGAGTACAATGAGCAGTTCTTC. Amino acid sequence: CSASGWTGDEYNEQFF.

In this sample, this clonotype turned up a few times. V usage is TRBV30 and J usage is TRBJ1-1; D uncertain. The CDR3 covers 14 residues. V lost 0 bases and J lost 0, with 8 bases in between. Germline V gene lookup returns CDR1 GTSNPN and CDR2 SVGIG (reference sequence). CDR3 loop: CAWSVIGLNTEAFF. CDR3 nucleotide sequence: TGTGCCTGGAGTGTTATCGGACTGAACACTGAAGCTTTCTTT.

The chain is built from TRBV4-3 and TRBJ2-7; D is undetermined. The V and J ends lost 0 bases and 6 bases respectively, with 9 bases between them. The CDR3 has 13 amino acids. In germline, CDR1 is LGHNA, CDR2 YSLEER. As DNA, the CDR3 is TGCGCCAGCAGCCAAGATAGGAGCTCCGAGCAGTACTTC. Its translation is CASSQDRSSEQYF.

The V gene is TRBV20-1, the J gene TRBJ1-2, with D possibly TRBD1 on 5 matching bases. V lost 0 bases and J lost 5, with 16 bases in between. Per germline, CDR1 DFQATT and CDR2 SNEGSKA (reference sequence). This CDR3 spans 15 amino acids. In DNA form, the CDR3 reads TGCAGTGCTAGAGATGTCCGGACACTCACTTATGGCTACACCTTC. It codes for CSARDVRTLTYGYTF.

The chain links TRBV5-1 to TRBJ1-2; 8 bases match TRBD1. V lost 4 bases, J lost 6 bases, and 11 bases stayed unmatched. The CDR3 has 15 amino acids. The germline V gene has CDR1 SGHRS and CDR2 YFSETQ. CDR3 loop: CASSTGQGWGHGYTF. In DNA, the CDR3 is TGCGCCAGCAGCACCGGACAGGGCTGGGGCCATGGCTACACCTTC.

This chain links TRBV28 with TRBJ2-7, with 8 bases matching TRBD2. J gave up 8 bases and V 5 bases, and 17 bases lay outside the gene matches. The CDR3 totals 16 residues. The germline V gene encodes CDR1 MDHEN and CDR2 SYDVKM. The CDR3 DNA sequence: TGTGCCAGCAGTGATTTAAAGGGACTAGGGCTGGATAAGCAGTACTTC. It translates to CASSDLKGLGLDKQYF.

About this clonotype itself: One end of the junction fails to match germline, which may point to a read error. The CDR3 coding sequence is TGTGCCACCAGTTATTTAATTACGCAGTATTTT. The encoded protein is CATSYLITQYF. The chain is built from TRBV24-1 and TRBJ2-3; unclear D gene. Germline V gene sequence: CDR1 KGHDR, CDR2 SFDVKD. The CDR3 has 11 amino acids.

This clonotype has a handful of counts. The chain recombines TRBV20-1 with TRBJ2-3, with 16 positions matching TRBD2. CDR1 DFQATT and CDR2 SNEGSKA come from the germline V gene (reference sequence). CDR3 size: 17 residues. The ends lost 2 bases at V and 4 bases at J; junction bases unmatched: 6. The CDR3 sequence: CSARLGTSGGVADTQYF. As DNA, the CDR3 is TGCAGTGCTAGACTGGGGACTAGCGGGGGGGTGGCAGATACGCAGTATTTT.

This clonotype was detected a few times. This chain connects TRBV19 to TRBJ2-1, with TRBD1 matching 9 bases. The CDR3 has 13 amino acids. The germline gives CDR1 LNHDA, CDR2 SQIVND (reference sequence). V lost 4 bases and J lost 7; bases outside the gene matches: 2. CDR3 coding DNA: TGTGCCAGTAGTAGACAGGGGGTTAATGAGCAGTTCTTC. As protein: CASSRQGVNEQFF.

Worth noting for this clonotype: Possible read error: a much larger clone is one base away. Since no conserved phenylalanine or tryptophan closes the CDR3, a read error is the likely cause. CDR3 nucleotides: TGCGCCAGCAGCCAAGCTCTCGACCCCCAGCCCCAGCATATT. It specifies CASSQALDPQPQHI. This chain connects TRBV4-3 to TRBJ1-5; no clear D gene. Trimming removed 1 base at V and 7 bases at J, with 11 bases between. Germline loops: CDR1 LGHNA, CDR2 YSLEER. The CDR3 runs 14 residues.

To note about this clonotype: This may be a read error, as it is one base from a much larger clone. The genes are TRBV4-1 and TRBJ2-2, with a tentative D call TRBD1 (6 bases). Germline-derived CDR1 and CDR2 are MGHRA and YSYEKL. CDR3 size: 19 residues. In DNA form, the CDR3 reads TGCGCCAGCAGCCAGGGGCCGGCAGGGGTACCCTCGAACCCCGGGGAGCTGTTTTTT. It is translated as CASSQGPAGVPSNPGELFF.